This T cell receptor (beta chain) emerged from a study of T-cell memory formation after mild COVID-19 (dated by TCRdb to the early 2020s). Background on the whole study: Most TCR sequence clusters were specific to one of the two donors. Longitudinal TCRalpha and TCRbeta repertoire sequencing tracked T-cell clones expanding and contracting after mild COVID-19 in a couple of donors. Two young, previously healthy adult volunteers, one female and one male, were included in the cohort. General study outcomes and caveats: Some responding clones were found in pre-infection memory, which suggests that pre-existing cross-reactive memory T cells took part in the SARS-CoV-2 response. Only a couple of mild cases were covered in the study, and larger cohorts including severe cases with pre-infection samples were considered necessary. Contracting CD4+ clones were located mainly in the CM and EM memory subsets, whereas CD8+ clones were found to be enriched in EMRA. SARS-CoV-2 specificity was not confirmed for the second-wave clones peaking on day 37. From day 15 to 85, contracting clones showed balanced CD4/CD8 phenotypes, whereas a second wave of clones that expanded from day 15 to 37 leaned towards CD4+.

Ficoll-Paque density gradient centrifugation was used to isolate PBMCs. The germline V gene yields SGHRS for CDR1 and YFSETQ for CDR2. The CDR3 has 14 amino acids, counting the end cysteine and phenylalanine. The sequence is cut down to CDR3 DNA, 42 bases in frame from base 1. V was cut back by 5 bases and J by 4 bases, leaving a gap of 16 bases between them. These reads were obtained on an Illumina NovaSeq 6000. TCRalpha and TCRbeta cDNA libraries were constructed by 5'RACE with constant-segment primers, with sample barcodes and unique molecular identifiers being introduced. RNA was extracted from every sample with Trizol reagent. Library amplification was performed in two PCR steps, and a second sample barcode and Illumina TruSeq adapters were introduced in the second step. Sequencing of libraries was performed on an Illumina NovaSeq with 2 x 150 bp paired-end reads. On the study's bioinformatics: Reads were demultiplexed and collapsed into UMI-guided consensus sequences with migec v1.2.7. Using mixcr v2.1.11, UMI consensuses were aligned to TRA and TRB V and J templates and then assembled into clonotypes. A clonotype was counted as expanded or contracted only when both edgeR and NoisET called the clonotype significant, with the noise models trained on biological replicates. edgeR calls used a false discovery rate-adjusted p below 0.01 and a log2 fold-change threshold of 1. As an exploratory analysis of dynamics, PCA with hierarchical clustering was applied to max-normalized trajectories of the 1000 most abundant clonotypes. Separately sequenced CD4+ and CD8+ repertoires were used to assign the CD4 or CD8 phenotype of responding clones. TCRdb cleaned the public reads at Q25 with fastp, built clones with MiXCR and kept in-frame beta chains. Every CDR3 protein is listed once, alongside the most common genes and DNA of its rows. The V and J calls reflect TCRdb's pipeline rather than the authors' work. Counted in this sample were a few hundred thousand distinct CDR3 sequences; 13% to 15% of them appeared once. Together, the top ten hold 21% of the sample.

This clonotype was seen only a few times. There is no known antigen for this receptor. Base qualities were left out, and no much larger clone turns up one base away. The chain was built from TRBV5-1 and TRBJ2-7, with TRBD1 perhaps the D gene, on 6 matching bases. Material: PBMCs or a T cell subset sorted from them (not recorded which). The origin of this receptor is a man in his late teens or twenties who had mild COVID-19 (a few samples of this study predate the infection). The sample titles of this study are shuffled in the database, so cell type and time point are left out; the donor was told from shared clones. The CDR3 region: CASRVSGQTYEQYF. The sequenced DNA is TGCGCCAGCAGAGTTTCCGGACAGACGTACGAGCAGTACTTC.